The T cell receptor (beta chain) described here comes from a study of blood T cell repertoires in COVID-19 (dated by TCRdb to the early 2020s). Study-level background: Collaborator samples came from the United States, Italy and Spain and covered acute and convalescent phases of COVID-19. The prospective study material was composed of cDNA or gDNA derived from T cells, B-cell-depleted T cells, or PBMCs. The dataset comprised deeply sampled blood TCRbeta repertoires from subjects exposed to, actively infected with, or recovered from COVID-19. A freely available public database, intended as a resource for researchers studying the immune response to SARS-CoV-2, is where the repertoires were released. Samples were obtained from the ongoing ImmuneRACE study (first 160 participants) and from approximately 1,200 subjects provided by 6 global collaborators. A de-identified subject ID, COVID-19 status, age in years and sex were almost always included in the sample metadata. Where available, HLA class I and class II types were obtained from metadata supplied by the sample provider rather than from assay-based typing.

TCRbeta CDR3 regions were amplified from genomic DNA by means of the immunoSEQ Assay, a bias-controlled multiplex PCR. The published analysis was carried out like this. The number of nucleated cells in each sample was estimated from the amplification of reference gene primers within the assay. To quantify the absolute abundance of each unique TCRbeta CDR3 rearrangement, sequence reads were collapsed and filtered. For each sample, productive Simpson clonality was calculated by taking the square root of Simpson's diversity index across productive rearrangements. Held by TCRdb, this immuneACCESS table contains in-frame sequences only and omits some clones. Under half of the omission traces to an unresolved V gene where checked; the cause of the rest is unknown. V, J and clone size derive from that table, while D and trimming were established from the DNA sequence. Recorded for this sample are approximately 160,000 clones; around nine tenths of them occurred a single time. The ten largest clones take up 0.55% to 0.6% of the sample.

Overall study results and their limits: The amount of clinical and demographic metadata varied by source and participant and was provided uncurated.

At one collaborating source in Seattle, patients were enrolled during active infection and were followed longitudinally through the course of disease. Collaborating institutions collected whole blood in K2EDTA tubes following their own protocols. For TCRbeta analysis, collaborators shipped samples in one of three forms: frozen whole blood, isolated PBMCs, or DNA extracted from either of those sample types. Worth noting for this clone: Its antigen is unknown. No base quality values were provided; no much bigger clone lies one nucleotide off.

The CDR3 runs 16 amino acids, cysteine and phenylalanine included. CDR3 DNA only is kept here, 48 bases in frame from base 1. Here V drops 3 bases and J drops 4 bases, and the junction holds 5 bases not matched to any gene. The CDR1 and CDR2 encoded by the germline V gene are SGDLS and YYNGEE. This sequence uses TRBV9 and TRBJ2-1, and 12 junction bases match TRBD2. This TCR was sampled from a man aged 60-69 years with COVID-19, enrolled during active disease. Sequenced sample: peripheral blood. CDR3 loop: CASSALTSGGYNEQFF. The DNA sequence is as follows: TGTGCCAGCAGCGCACTGACTAGCGGGGGTTACAATGAGCAGTTCTTC. The CDR3, completed at both ends by the reference TRBV9 and TRBJ2-1 genes, gives the full variable domain DSGVTQTPKHLITATGQRVTLRCSPRSGDLSVYWYQQSLDQGLQFLIQYYNGEERAKGNILERFSAQQFPDLHSELNLSSLELGDSALYFCASSALTSGGYNEQFFGPGTRLTVL.